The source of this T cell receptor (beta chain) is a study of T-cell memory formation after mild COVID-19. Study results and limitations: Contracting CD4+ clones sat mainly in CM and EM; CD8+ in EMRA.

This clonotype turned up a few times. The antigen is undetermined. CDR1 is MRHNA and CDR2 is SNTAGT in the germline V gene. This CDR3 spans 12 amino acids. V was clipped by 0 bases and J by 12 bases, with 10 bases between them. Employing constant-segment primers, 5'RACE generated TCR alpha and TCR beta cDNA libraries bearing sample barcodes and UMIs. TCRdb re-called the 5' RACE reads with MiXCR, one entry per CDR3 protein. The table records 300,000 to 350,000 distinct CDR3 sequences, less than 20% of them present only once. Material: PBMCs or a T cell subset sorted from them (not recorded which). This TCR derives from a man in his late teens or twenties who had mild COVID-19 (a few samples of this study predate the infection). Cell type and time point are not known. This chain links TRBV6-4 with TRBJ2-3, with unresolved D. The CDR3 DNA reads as TGTGCCAGCAGTGACTCGGGTGTGGCCCAGTATTTT. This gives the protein CASSDSGVAQYF.